The next 32 T cell receptor beta chains were all read from a single sample in a study of T cell responses to AZD1222 COVID-19 vaccine. Generated by immunoSEQ multiplex PCR, the TCRdb table keeps only in-frame clones and is missing some. The table shows 180,000 or so clones, with approximately 88% occurring only once. The specimen was peripheral blood, collected on day 0 of AZD1222 vaccination. The receptors originated from an adult in good health.

The CDR3 DNA sequence: TGTGCCAGCCCTCCAGGGGGGCTAGCGGGGCTCACAGATACGCAGTATTTT. Protein: CASPPGGLAGLTDTQYF. V gene TRBV28 combines with J gene TRBJ2-3; 9 nucleotides align to TRBD2. Looked up from germline, CDR1 is MDHEN and CDR2 is SYDVKM. Germline trimming cut 8 bases from V and 2 bases from J; bases unmatched to any gene: 14. This CDR3 is built from 17 residues.

The V and J genes are TRBV7-2 and TRBJ2-1, with D perhaps matching TRBD2 (6 bases). Germline CDR1 SGHTA, CDR2 FQGNSA. This CDR3 contains 16 residues. Trimming took 2 bases from V and 8 from J, leaving 19 bases between them. This CDR3 reads CASSLSGGMGWDEQFF. CDR3 DNA: TGTGCCAGCAGCTTATCAGGCGGGATGGGCTGGGATGAGCAGTTCTTC.

This clone was recorded only once. J is TRBJ1-5 and V is TRBV7-9; no clear D gene. Trimming left V 6 bases short and J 6 bases short, with 9 bases between. The CDR3 loop spans 12 amino acids. The germline gives CDR1 SEHNR, CDR2 FQNEAQ (reference sequence). CDR3 coding DNA: TGTGCCAGCAGTTCACAGAGTCAGCCCCAGCATTTT. Protein: CASSSQSQPQHF.

This clone was seen only a few times. This rearrangement joins TRBV3-1 (or the pseudogene TRBV3-2) to TRBJ1-5; D gene uncertain. The V end was cut by 0 bases, the J end by 1 base, with 7 bases between. The CDR3 contains 15 residues. Germline V gene data show CDR1 as LGHDT and CDR2 as YNNKEL (reference sequence). The CDR3 DNA is TGTGCCAGCAGCCAAGATTTGTCCAGCAATCAGCCCCAGCATTTT. Protein product: CASSQDLSSNQPQHF.

The genes are TRBV2 and TRBJ2-3; 10 bases fit TRBD1. V was clipped by 8 bases and J by 6 bases; unmatched bases: 5. The germline CDR1 and CDR2 sequences are SNHLY and FYNNEI. The CDR3 is 13 amino acids. The CDR3 spells CASWDRGMDTQYF. CDR3 coding DNA: TGTGCCAGCTGGGACAGGGGAATGGATACGCAGTATTTT.

V gene TRBV11-2 combines with J gene TRBJ1-2, with unresolved D. Germline V gene lookup returns CDR1 SGHAT and CDR2 FQNNGV. V was clipped by 1 base and J by 7 bases, with 10 bases between them. This CDR3 is built from 13 residues. This CDR3 reads CASSLVGIGGYTF. The CDR3, as DNA: TGTGCCAGCAGCTTAGTAGGGATCGGTGGCTACACCTTC.

The chain couples TRBV7-2 to TRBJ1-2; 12 bases are a match to TRBD1. V shed 5 bases, J shed 8 bases, and the junction held 9 bases outside the gene matches. CDR3 length: 15 residues. Germline-derived CDR1 and CDR2 are SGHTA and FQGNSA. The CDR3 nucleotides are TGTGCCAGCAGCCTATCGGGGACAGGGGGCAGAGGCTACACCTTC. Its protein product is CASSLSGTGGRGYTF.

This chain joins TRBV28 and TRBJ1-2, with unresolved D. Trimming removed 2 bases at V and 4 bases at J, with 8 bases between. The CDR3 consists of 13 residues. CDR1 is MDHEN and CDR2 is SYDVKM in the germline V gene. This chain's CDR3 is CASSLIGLYGYTF. For the CDR3, the DNA is TGTGCCAGCAGTTTAATCGGGCTCTATGGCTACACCTTC.

Comment on this clone: Other DNA sequences in the same sample also yield this CDR3. This sequence joins TRBV29-1 and TRBJ1-1; D unclear. CDR1 and CDR2 (germline): SQVTM, ANQGSEA. Trimming removed 1 base from V and 0 bases from J, with 6 bases in between. CDR3 length: 13 amino acids. The chain's CDR3 is CSVEGTLNTEAFF. For the CDR3, the DNA is TGCAGCGTTGAAGGGACGTTGAACACTGAAGCTTTCTTT.

The chain links TRBV28 to TRBJ1-5; TRBD1 is a possible D gene (6 bases). V lost 3 bases, J lost 2 bases, and 11 bases lay in between. The CDR3 has 15 amino acids. Looked up from germline, CDR1 is MDHEN and CDR2 is SYDVKM. Here the CDR3 reads CASSLGHQGNQPQHF. In nucleotides, the CDR3 is TGTGCCAGCAGTTTGGGACACCAAGGCAATCAGCCCCAGCATTTT.

The V and J genes are TRBV7-9 and TRBJ1-3; a possible D gene is TRBD1 (6 bases). Germline V gene lookup returns CDR1 SEHNR and CDR2 FQNEAQ (reference sequence). The V end lost 3 bases, the J end lost 4 bases, and 16 bases lay between the germline ends. CDR3 size: 16 residues. The DNA of the CDR3 is TGTGCCAGCAGCTTCGATACCGGGGGCGACGGAAACACCATATATTTT. Translating gives CASSFDTGGDGNTIYF.

The rearrangement links TRBV19 to TRBJ2-5; 10 bases are shared with TRBD2. The CDR3 is 16 amino acids. Germline CDR1 reads LNHDA; CDR2 reads SQIVND (reference sequence). J gave up 3 bases and V 4 bases, and 8 bases lay outside the gene matches. Here the CDR3 DNA reads TGTGCCAGTAGTAATGTTGGACTAGCGGCAAAAGAGACCCAGTACTTC. This sequence encodes CASSNVGLAAKETQYF.

This chain joins TRBV30 and TRBJ1-3, with no clear D. Per the germline V gene, CDR1 is GTSNPN and CDR2 is SVGIG (reference sequence). The CDR3 loop spans 14 amino acids. V was shortened by 5 bases and J by 1 base, with 12 bases between the two germline ends. CDR3 region: CAWRRLGSGNTIYF. The CDR3 DNA follows: TGTGCCTGGCGCAGGTTAGGGTCTGGAAACACCATATATTTT.

The CDR3 bases are TGCGCCAGCAGTCAATCGTACCGGGACAGGTATAGCAATCAGCCCCAGCATTTT. Encoded protein: CASSQSYRDRYSNQPQHF. The chain joins TRBV23-1 to TRBJ1-5; TRBD1 matches 8 bases. TRBV23-1 is labeled an ORF, and its function is uncertain. The J segment lost 0 bases and the V segment lost 0 bases, leaving 7 bases of the junction unmatched. The CDR3 spans 18 residues.

The V gene is TRBV7-8, the J gene TRBJ2-1; D not resolved. Trimming removed 1 base from V and 4 bases from J, with 5 bases in between. This CDR3 comprises 13 residues. Looked up from germline, CDR1 is SGHVS and CDR2 is FQNEAQ. The CDR3 protein is CASSLVQYNEQFF. The CDR3 nucleotides are TGTGCCAGCAGCTTAGTTCAGTACAATGAGCAGTTCTTC.

The chain joins TRBV6-1 to TRBJ1-2, with D unclear. CDR1 and CDR2 (germline): MNHNS, SASEGT. The CDR3 extends over 14 amino acids. V was cut by 3 bases and J by 4 bases, with 12 bases left in between. Here the CDR3 reads CASSESWGPYGYTF. CDR3 DNA sequence: TGTGCCAGCAGTGAGAGTTGGGGTCCCTATGGCTACACCTTC.

The V gene is TRBV29-1, the J gene TRBJ1-2; TRBD1 is a possible D gene (6 bases). The CDR3 contains 15 residues. Germline CDR1 SQVTM, CDR2 ANQGSEA. Trimming removed 6 bases at V and 2 bases at J, with 19 bases between. The CDR3 DNA reads TGCAGCGTAGCACGTCAACAGGGACAAAACTATGGCTACACCTTC. Encoded protein: CSVARQQGQNYGYTF.

This sequence joins TRBV7-9 and TRBJ1-1; D is ambiguous. CDR3 size: 14 residues. V gave up 0 bases and J gave up 5 bases, with 10 bases separating them. Germline CDR1 SEHNR, CDR2 FQNEAQ (reference sequence). CDR3 DNA sequence: TGTGCCAGCAGCTTAGCGCTCCCCGGGACTGAAGCTTTCTTT. Translating it yields CASSLALPGTEAFF.

V usage is TRBV11-3 and J usage is TRBJ1-1; D may be TRBD1 (5 bases). The CDR3 contains 14 residues. The germline V and J ends were trimmed by 1 base and 2 bases, with 8 bases remaining between them. The germline V gene encodes CDR1 SGHNT and CDR2 YENEEA. CDR3 sequence: CASSLGGSNTEAFF. The DNA of the CDR3 is TGTGCCAGCAGCTTAGGGGGCTCAAACACTGAAGCTTTCTTT.

The rearrangement links TRBV3-1 (or the pseudogene TRBV3-2) to TRBJ2-2, with D perhaps TRBD2 (6 bases). The CDR3 contains 15 residues. The germline CDR1 and CDR2 sequences are LGHDT and YNNKEL (reference sequence). The V and J ends lost 0 bases and 2 bases respectively, with 7 bases between them. The CDR3 protein is CASSQELANTGELFF. In nucleotides, the CDR3 is TGTGCCAGCAGCCAAGAACTAGCCAACACCGGGGAGCTGTTTTTT.

The chain joins TRBV30 to TRBJ1-1, with D possibly matching TRBD1 (5 bases). The CDR3 is made up of 19 amino acids. In germline, CDR1 is GTSNPN, CDR2 SVGIG (reference sequence). Deletions cut 3 bases from V and 2 bases from J, with 28 bases between. The CDR3: CAWRRTSGFRQLINTEAFF. For the CDR3, the DNA is TGTGCCTGGAGACGGACGTCAGGGTTTCGTCAACTTATTAACACTGAAGCTTTCTTT.

A single count supports this clone. This chain joins TRBV9 and TRBJ2-1, with 9 positions matching TRBD2. The V segment lost 3 bases and the J segment 10 bases; nucleotides outside the gene matches: 14. The CDR3 is 16 residues long. Germline values: CDR1 SGDLS, CDR2 YYNGEE. CDR3 in DNA: TGTGCCAGCAGCGCCGGACATGGACTAGCGTACGACGAGCAGTTCTTC. Translated: CASSAGHGLAYDEQFF.

V and J are TRBV2 and TRBJ2-4, with D unclear. The CDR3 has 16 amino acids. Germline CDR1 SNHLY, CDR2 FYNNEI. Trimming cost V 2 bases and J 5 bases, with 16 bases left between them. The CDR3 protein is CASSERFGVGQNIQYF. CDR3 coding DNA: TGTGCCAGCAGTGAACGATTTGGGGTTGGCCAAAACATTCAGTACTTC. The full variable domain, with the rest looked up from reference TRBV2 and TRBJ2-4, is EPEVTQTPSHQVTQMGQEVILRCVPISNHLYFYWYRQILGQKVEFLVSFYNNEISEKSEIFDDQFSVERPDGSNFTLKIRSTKLEDSAMYFCASSERFGVGQNIQYFGAGTRLSVL.

The rearrangement joins TRBV14 to TRBJ1-1; D is unresolved. The CDR3 is made up of 14 amino acids. V lost 3 bases and J 1 base, leaving 9 bases between the germline ends. Germline CDR1 SGHDN, CDR2 FVKESK. The CDR3, as DNA: TGTGCCAGCAGCCAGAGCTCCGCGAACACTGAAGCTTTCTTT. It encodes CASSQSSANTEAFF.

The CDR3: CASSQDLSTRGEFF. The CDR3 nucleotides read TGCGCCAGCAGCCAAGATCTGTCCACCAGGGGGGAGTTCTTC. The genes are TRBV4-3 and TRBJ2-1, with a weak D call TRBD1 (7 bases). Trimming took off 0 bases at V and 14 bases at J, with 17 bases between the two ends. CDR1 and CDR2 (germline): LGHNA, YSLEER. CDR3 length: 14 residues.

This clone was seen only a few times. The chain links TRBV27 to TRBJ1-1, with D perhaps TRBD1 (6 bases). Germline V gene data show CDR1 as MNHEY and CDR2 as SMNVEV (reference sequence). The CDR3 is 14 residues long. V lost 5 bases, J lost 3 bases, and 13 bases lay in between. The CDR3 DNA reads TGTGCCAGCAGTCCCGTTCAGGGGTACACTGAAGCTTTCTTT. It codes for CASSPVQGYTEAFF.

V gene TRBV28 combines with J gene TRBJ2-7, with D perhaps TRBD2 (6 bases). V was cut by 3 bases and J by 3 bases, with 9 bases left in between. CDR1 and CDR2 (germline): MDHEN, SYDVKM. This CDR3 has 13 residues. The CDR3 DNA is TGTGCCAGCAGTTTTCCGGGGGTCTACGAGCAGTACTTC. Amino acid sequence: CASSFPGVYEQYF.

This chain joins TRBV7-8 and TRBJ1-1; a possible D gene is TRBD1 (5 bases). V was cut by 2 bases and J by 6 bases, with 13 bases left in between. The CDR3 runs 14 residues. Germline CDR1 is SGHVS and CDR2 is FQNEAQ. CDR3: CASSLLPREAEAFF. CDR3 sequence (DNA): TGTGCCAGCAGCTTACTGCCCAGGGAAGCTGAAGCTTTCTTT. Combining the CDR3 with reference TRBV7-8 and TRBJ1-1 gives the whole variable domain GAGVSQSPRYKVAKRGQDVALRCDPISGHVSLFWYQQALGQGPEFLTYFQNEAQLDKSGLPSDRFFAERPEGSVSTLKIQRTQQEDSAVYLCASSLLPREAEAFFGQGTRLTVV.

The chain carries TRBV11-2 and TRBJ2-7; D is possibly TRBD1 (5 bases). This CDR3 has 12 residues. Germline lookup yields CDR1 SGHAT and CDR2 FQNNGV. Trimming pared 6 bases from V and 3 bases from J, leaving 9 bases between. The CDR3 protein is CASRGQDYEQYF. CDR3 DNA: TGTGCCAGCAGGGGGCAGGACTACGAGCAGTACTTC.

V is TRBV30 and J is TRBJ1-6; D gene uncertain. V lost 6 bases and J 0 bases, leaving 12 bases between the germline ends. Germline V gene lookup returns CDR1 GTSNPN and CDR2 SVGIG (reference sequence). The CDR3 runs to 15 residues. Here the CDR3 reads CACRRTSSYNSPLHF. The DNA for the CDR3 is TGTGCCTGCCGACGGACGAGCTCCTATAATTCACCCCTCCACTTT.

This rearrangement joins TRBV11-2 to TRBJ1-6, with D uncertain. In germline, CDR1 is SGHAT, CDR2 FQNNGV. The V end lost 5 bases, the J end lost 7 bases, and 12 bases lay between the germline ends. This CDR3 is 14 amino acids long. CDR3 sequence: CASSNMSPNSPLHF. The CDR3 DNA reads as TGTGCCAGCAGCAACATGTCCCCGAATTCACCCCTCCACTTT.

The chain couples TRBV10-3 to TRBJ1-1, with a possible D match to TRBD1 (5 bases). The CDR3 runs to 14 residues. V was cut by 3 bases and J by 1 base, with 9 bases left in between. Germline V gene data show CDR1 as ENHRY and CDR2 as SYGVKD. CDR3 DNA sequence: TGTGCCATCAGTGAAGGGAGGGGGAACACTGAAGCTTTCTTT. Translation: CAISEGRGNTEAFF.